The clone carrying this T cell receptor (beta chain) was counted ten times or more. Its target is unknown. The record originates from a study of CD8 T cells in ankylosing spondylitis. Findings and limits, study-wide: Made up of about eight highly homologous variants, a TCR beta motif appeared characteristic of ankylosing spondylitis blood. Earlier reports found some motif variants in synovial fluid and blood in reactive arthritis.

A quantitative 5'-RACE method, one with molecular barcodes, was used to make TCR beta libraries. TCRdb analysed the 5' RACE reads with MiXCR anew, one entry per CDR3 protein. This sample has tens of thousands of distinct CDR3 sequences, with just over 2.5% found just once. The sequencing input was blood, either unsorted or a sorted T cell fraction (not recorded which). The clonotype originates from a female donor with ankylosing spondylitis or in good health (not recorded which).

CDR3 region: CASSVVAGVGDTQYF. The CDR3 DNA sequence: TGTGCCAGCAGCGTAGTAGCGGGGGTGGGAGATACGCAGTATTTT. This chain uses TRBV9 with TRBJ2-3; TRBD2 agrees at 9 bases. Germline trimming cut 0 bases from V and 5 bases from J; bases unmatched to any gene: 4. CDR3 length: 15 amino acids. Germline CDR1 SGDLS, CDR2 YYNGEE.